Described below is a single T cell receptor (beta chain) sequence and its context. The sample belongs to a study of cytomegalovirus exposure and HLA in healthy donors. Method: immunoSEQ multiplex PCR; TCRdb's copy keeps in-frame clones and lacks some. The top ten clones hold around 1.5% of a sample with tens of thousands of clones, around 97% of them seen once. The V gene lost 5 bases and the J gene lost 1 base, with 16 bases spanning the gap. The CDR3 contains 16 residues. CDR1 and CDR2 (germline): MDHEN, SYDVKM. The source material was PBMCs. V gene TRBV28 combines with J gene TRBJ2-3; D may be TRBD2 (6 bases). The source of this sequence is a young woman in good health and CMV-seropositive. The CDR3, as DNA: TGTGCCAGCAGTCCCTGGAGGGGTGGGGGCACAGATACGCAGTATTTT. It codes for CASSPWRGGGTDTQYF.